A single TCR beta chain is shown here with its context. This clonotype was observed many times. It has no known antigen specificity. No quality values exist for individual bases; no much larger clone is one base distant. Stable hyperthyroidism was defined as no progression to ophthalmopathy within 18 months of follow-up. Patients with hyperthyroidism were aged 18 to 65 years, had been newly diagnosed, and had a disease duration of less than 2 months. Patients with other autoimmune diseases, uncontrolled infections, pregnancy or lactation were excluded from the study. Clinical symptoms, serum thyroxine, TRAb, thyroid ultrasound and orbital computed tomography formed the basis of the diagnosis. PBMCs were isolated from about 9 ml of fresh peripheral blood by Ficoll-Paque density gradient centrifugation. Total RNA was extracted with Trizol reagent and quality-checked on an Agilent 2100 Bioanalyzer. The data belong to a study of Graves' ophthalmopathy and Graves' hyperthyroidism (dated by TCRdb to the late 2010s). Background on the whole study: Peripheral blood was collected at initial diagnosis, before any treatment. TCR beta repertoire signatures were used to distinguish Graves' ophthalmopathy from Graves' hyperthyroidism and to predict progression to ophthalmopathy. In total, some 130 blood samples were TCR-sequenced: approximately 40 ophthalmopathy, approximately 80 hyperthyroidism and approximately 17 hyperthyroidism-to-ophthalmopathy patients. A discovery set of 100 patients (around 40 ophthalmopathy, fewer than 60 stable hyperthyroidism) was enrolled to explore V-J signatures distinguishing ophthalmopathy from hyperthyroidism. The independent validation cohort included about 19 hyperthyroidism patients plus 17 patients who later progressed from hyperthyroidism to ophthalmopathy. In more than five hyperthyroidism patients, the T-cell repertoires found in thyroid tissue were compared with those found in blood. After sampling, hyperthyroidism patients received methimazole starting at 30 mg daily, and ophthalmopathy patients received high-dose intravenous methylprednisolone. For training and testing, the 100 or so patients in the discovery cohort were randomly divided in a 7:3 ratio.

For repertoire sequencing, the TCR beta CDR3 regions were amplified from RNA transcripts. The first round was an RT-PCR using HTBI primers with the Qiagen OneStep RT-PCR kit, and this first round was followed by a second-round multiplex PCR, then size selection and purification. The libraries underwent paired-end sequencing with 100 bp reads on an Illumina HiSeq2000. The published analysis was carried out like this. SOAPnuke was used for read processing, and reads with adapters, uncalled bases, a mean Phred below 15, or no exact constant-primer or identifier match were discarded. COPE v1.2.5 was used to merge the high-quality paired reads. Each unique nucleotide sequence was defined as a clonotype, and clonotypes were aligned to IMGT TRB V, D and J references with MiTCR v1.1. The analysis was limited to V-J combinations with a frequency above 0.0001, which together covered 99.2% of repertoires. For each V-J combination, a TCR clonal expansion and chaos score was defined as F50 clonal expansion divided by the chaos observed in the TCRdist matrix. Welch's t-statistics and random forest were used to reduce the features to about twelve V-J combinations, which were then used as input to a naive Bayes classifier. Thyroid-blood repertoire similarity was quantified with the Morisita-Horn index. The raw public reads went through TCRdb reprocessing: fastp at Q25, MiXCR clone calling, in-frame beta chains kept. Here each entry gathers all rows of one CDR3 protein and keeps the most common genes and DNA. V and J calls and clone size were set by TCRdb, not the authors. For this sample the table gives some 380,000 distinct CDR3 sequences, of which 15% to 19% were detected only once. Around 7% of the sample rests with the top ten.

The research as a whole found: Most expanded thyroid clonotypes with a frequency above 0.001 also appeared in blood, which suggests that blood repertoires may reflect the immune response in the thyroid. In cross-validation, the 13-signature model distinguished ophthalmopathy from stable hyperthyroidism with less than 90% sensitivity and about 81% specificity, while in the test set the corresponding values were 80% and 75%. In validation, the model predicted ophthalmopathy progression with more than 55% sensitivity and approximately 72% specificity; 12 predicted patients were CT-confirmed with GO in a median of about 6.1 months. No statistical method was used to set the sample size in advance, and the investigators knew which group each participant was assigned to.

This receptor was taken from a woman aged 18-29 years with stable Graves' hyperthyroidism. Donor details come from another sample of the same person, matched by shared clones. The sample taken for sequencing was peripheral blood.

CDR3 reads: CASSPYSGAEVKETQYF. The nucleotides read TGTGCCAGCAGCCCATACTCAGGGGCGGAGGTCAAAGAGACCCAGTACTTC. The chain was built from TRBV11-3 and TRBJ2-5; TRBD1 is a possible D gene, resting on 6 matching bases. The V end loses 5 bases and the J end loses 3 bases, and a stretch of 22 bases separates them. The CDR3 spans 17 residues, from the cysteine through the phenylalanine. The CDR3 DNA has 51 bases and is translated from base 1. CDR1 and CDR2, per the germline V gene, are SGHNT and YENEEA. Where the CDR3 stops, the reference TRBV11-3 and TRBJ2-5 genes take over; the full variable domain is EAGVVQSPRYKIIEKKQPVAFWCNPISGHNTLYWYLQNLGQGPELLIRYENEEAVDDSQLPKDRFSAERLKGVDSTLKIQPAELGDSAVYLCASSPYSGAEVKETQYFGPGTRLLVL.